This T cell receptor beta chain was captured by sequencing in a study of patients and donors after allogeneic stem cell transplantation. The CDR3 has 15 residues. V shed 0 bases and J shed 3 bases, with 12 bases lying between them. Germline V lookup: CDR1 SGHRS, CDR2 YFSETQ. TCRdb reprocessed the RT-PCR reads with MiXCR, giving one entry per CDR3 protein. The sample contains approximately 170,000 distinct CDR3 sequences, approximately 24% of which appear only once. This receptor was taken from a human donor who was either an allogeneic HSCT recipient or a stem cell or donor lymphocyte infusion donor (not recorded which). It is not recorded whose cells these are; they may come from a transplant donor. Material: blood, either unsorted or a sorted T cell fraction (not recorded which). J is TRBJ1-2 and V is TRBV5-1; D not certain. CDR3 region: CASSLAGSADYGYTF. CDR3 sequence (DNA): TGCGCCAGCAGCTTGGCCGGGTCAGCTGACTATGGCTACACCTTC.